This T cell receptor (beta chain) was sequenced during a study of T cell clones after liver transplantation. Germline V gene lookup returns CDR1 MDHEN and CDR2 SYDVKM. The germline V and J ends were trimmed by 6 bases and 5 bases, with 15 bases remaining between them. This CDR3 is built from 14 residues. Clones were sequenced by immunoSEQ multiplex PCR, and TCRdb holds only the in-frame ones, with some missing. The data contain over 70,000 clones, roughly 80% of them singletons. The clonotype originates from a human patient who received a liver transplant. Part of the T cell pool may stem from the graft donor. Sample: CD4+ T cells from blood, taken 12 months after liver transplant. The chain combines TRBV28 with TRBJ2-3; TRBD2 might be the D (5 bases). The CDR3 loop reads CASRAPGSQDTQYF. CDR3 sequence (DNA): TGTGCCAGCAGAGCGCCGGGGTCCCAAGATACGCAGTATTTT.